These 20 T cell receptor beta chains were sequenced from one sample in a study of metastatic and nonmetastatic thyroid tumors. All patients were treatment-naive before thyroid surgery. TCRdb reprocessed the PCR reads using MiXCR. The sample gives roughly 18,000 clones, 25% to 30% of which show up once; 20% to 25% is in the top ten. Sequencing used tumor tissue. These receptors were collected from a male donor with papillary thyroid cancer or a benign thyroid nodule (not recorded which). Some clones in this sample may be carry-over from other donors' samples.

In its sample, this clone was seen many times. The rearrangement uses TRBV5-5 and TRBJ1-2; D call uncertain. The CDR3 has 13 amino acids. The germline gives CDR1 SGHKS, CDR2 YYEKEE (reference sequence). V lost 3 bases and J lost 2, with 8 bases in between. DNA for the CDR3: TGTGCCAGCAGCTATACAGCAAACTATGGCTACACCTTC. It yields the protein CASSYTANYGYTF.

About this clone: This could be a read error, since a much larger clone is one nucleotide away. The chain employs TRBV20-1 and TRBJ2-1; the D gene is possibly TRBD1 (6 bases). Looked up from germline, CDR1 is DFQATT and CDR2 is SNEGSKA (reference sequence). The CDR3 length is 16 residues. Between the trimmed V and J ends, which lost 2 bases and 9 bases, there was a span of 23 bases. The CDR3 coding sequence is TGCAGTGCTAGATATCTGGGCAGGGGAGAAGTTTGTGAGCAGTTCTTC. It encodes CSARYLGRGEVCEQFF.

This clone was counted ten times or more. The rearrangement links TRBV28 to TRBJ2-2; D is perhaps TRBD1 or TRBD2 (6 bases each). The germline V and J ends were trimmed by 7 bases and 7 bases, with 19 bases remaining between them. Germline V lookup: CDR1 MDHEN, CDR2 SYDVKM. CDR3 length: 15 residues. This CDR3 reads CASTLEGGLDGELFF. DNA for the CDR3: TGTGCCAGCACCCTAGAGGGGGGCCTCGACGGGGAGCTGTTTTTT.

This clone was counted many times. The chain has TRBV5-4 and TRBJ1-1; D is ambiguous. This CDR3 is built from 13 residues. Germline assignment: CDR1 SGHNT and CDR2 YYREEE (reference sequence). Trimming took 0 bases from V and 8 from J, leaving 11 bases between them. The CDR3 DNA sequence: TGTGCCAGCAGCTTGGCATGGACCCCCGAAGCTTTCTTT. It yields the protein CASSLAWTPEAFF.

This clone came up once. The chain has TRBV14 and TRBJ1-2; D call uncertain. This CDR3 spans 13 amino acids. V shed 1 base and J shed 3 bases, with 6 bases lying between them. Per the germline V gene, CDR1 is SGHDN and CDR2 is FVKESK. The CDR3 nucleotides are TGTGCCAGCAGCCAAGCAGAACACTATGGCTACACCTTC. Residues: CASSQAEHYGYTF.

In this sample, this clone turned up many times. The V gene is TRBV11-1, the J gene TRBJ2-7, with 14 nucleotides matching TRBD2. This CDR3 spans 17 amino acids. V shed 4 bases and J 5 bases; nucleotides not matched to a gene: 10. Germline CDR1 reads SGHAT; CDR2 reads FQDESV (reference sequence). CDR3 amino acids: CASSSIVVGLAGDEQYF. The CDR3 bases are TGTGCCAGCAGCTCAATCGTGGTGGGACTAGCGGGAGACGAGCAGTACTTC.

A note on this clone: A much bigger clone sits one base away, suggesting this may be a read error. This chain links TRBV5-1 with TRBJ1-1; possible D gene TRBD1, 6 bases. Germline V lookup: CDR1 SGHRS, CDR2 YFSETQ. This CDR3 spans 13 amino acids. CDR3 nucleotides: TGCGCCAGCACCATCCAGGGGAACACTGAAGATTTCTTT. Protein sequence: CASTIQGNTEDFF.

The CDR3: CASSLEPQLLTEAFF. Written as DNA, the CDR3 is TGTGCCAGCAGCTTAGAACCTCAGTTATTGACTGAAGCTTTCTTT. The chain carries TRBV11-2 and TRBJ1-1; D unclear. The CDR3 length is 15 residues. Germline V gives CDR1 SGHAT, CDR2 FQNNGV. Trimming removed 0 bases from V and 5 bases from J, with 13 bases in between.

The chain employs TRBV18 and TRBJ1-2, with 7 bases that match TRBD1. Per the germline V gene, CDR1 is KGHSH and CDR2 is LQKENI. This CDR3 contains 14 residues. Germline trimming cut 2 bases from V and 6 bases from J; bases unmatched to any gene: 6. The CDR3 spells CASSPTWTGNGYTF. The DNA of the CDR3 is TGTGCCAGCTCACCAACCTGGACAGGCAATGGCTACACCTTC.

Sample share makes this clone medium-sized (0.01 to 0.1%). The rearrangement joins TRBV6-1 to TRBJ2-7; TRBD1 matches at 10 bases. The J segment lost 3 bases and the V segment lost 4 bases, leaving 3 bases of the junction unmatched. Germline values: CDR1 MNHNS, CDR2 SASEGT. This CDR3 contains 14 residues. The chain's CDR3 is CASSGTGGFYEQYF. The CDR3 DNA reads as TGTGCCAGCAGTGGGACAGGGGGGTTCTACGAGCAGTACTTC.

This chain connects TRBV5-1 to TRBJ2-2; tentatively, D is TRBD1 (6 bases). This CDR3 contains 15 residues. V lost 3 bases to trimming and J lost 4 bases, with 13 bases between them. The germline gives CDR1 SGHRS, CDR2 YFSETQ. CDR3 sequence: CASSYKDRFTGELFF. The CDR3 DNA follows: TGCGCCAGCAGCTATAAGGACAGATTCACCGGGGAGCTGTTTTTT.

CDR3 coding DNA: TGTGCCAGCAGCTTATACCCAGGGTGCGAGCAGTACTTC. Protein: CASSLYPGCEQYF. V gene TRBV7-2 combines with J gene TRBJ2-7, with D maybe TRBD1 (5 bases). The V end lost 2 bases, the J end lost 6 bases, and 11 bases lay between the germline ends. This CDR3 has 13 residues. Germline V lookup: CDR1 SGHTA, CDR2 FQGNSA.

This clone was counted many times. The chain couples TRBV27 to TRBJ1-5; D perhaps matches TRBD1 (6 bases). Deletions cut 5 bases from V and 2 bases from J, with 13 bases between. The CDR3 runs 15 residues. Germline assignment: CDR1 MNHEY and CDR2 SMNVEV (reference sequence). CDR3 amino acids: CASSPLDSGNQPQHF. The DNA for the CDR3 is TGTGCCAGCAGTCCCTTGGACAGCGGCAATCAGCCCCAGCATTTT.

The chain has TRBV20-1 and TRBJ1-4; weak D call: TRBD1 (6 bases). Germline CDR1 and CDR2: DFQATT and SNEGSKA (reference sequence). The CDR3 spans 14 residues. Trimming shortened V by 4 bases and J by 8 bases, and 17 bases separated the two germline ends. The CDR3 sequence: CSANRGRRGEKLFF. CDR3 in DNA: TGCAGTGCTAATCGGGGGCGAAGAGGGGAAAAACTGTTTTTT.

CDR3 sequence reads: CASSLGRQTGELFF. CDR3 in DNA: TGCGCCAGCAGCTTGGGACGGCAAACCGGGGAGCTGTTTTTT. The chain has TRBV5-1 and TRBJ2-2; the D is unclear. Between the trimmed V and J ends, which lost 0 bases and 5 bases, there was a span of 8 bases. This CDR3 comprises 14 residues. CDR1 SGHRS and CDR2 YFSETQ come from the germline V gene. Supplemented by reference TRBV5-1 and TRBJ2-2, the full variable domain reads KAGVTQTPRYLIKTRGQQVTLSCSPISGHRSVSWYQQTPGQGLQFLFEYFSETQRNKGNFPGRFSGRQFSNSRSEMNVSTLELGDSALYLCASSLGRQTGELFFGEGSRLTVL.

V and J are TRBV2 and TRBJ2-2; D perhaps matches TRBD2 (5 bases). Per germline, CDR1 SNHLY and CDR2 FYNNEI. Trimming took off 0 bases at V and 6 bases at J, with 20 bases between the two ends. This CDR3 region has 18 residues. CDR3 region: CASSEALGFLATPGELFF. The CDR3 region has the DNA TGTGCCAGCAGTGAAGCGCTTGGGTTTCTAGCTACTCCCGGGGAGCTGTTTTTT. The full variable domain, completed using reference TRBV2 and TRBJ2-2, is EPEVTQTPSHQVTQMGQEVILRCVPISNHLYFYWYRQILGQKVEFLVSFYNNEISEKSEIFDDQFSVERPDGSNFTLKIRSTKLEDSAMYFCASSEALGFLATPGELFFGEGSRLTVL.

This rearrangement joins TRBV7-8 to TRBJ2-2; possible D gene TRBD2, 5 bases. This CDR3 has 15 amino acids. Per the germline V gene, CDR1 is SGHVS and CDR2 is FQNEAQ. The germline V and J ends were trimmed by 5 bases and 4 bases, with 14 bases remaining between them. CDR3 region: CASSLPGLPTGELFF. The DNA of the CDR3 is TGTGCCAGCAGCCTCCCCGGACTTCCCACCGGGGAGCTGTTTTTT.

The genes are TRBV6-2 or TRBV6-3 and TRBJ1-3; D might be TRBD1 (6 bases). Trimming cost V 2 bases and J 4 bases, with 15 bases left between them. Germline loops: CDR1 MNHEY, CDR2 SVGEGT. This CDR3 spans 16 amino acids. The CDR3 sequence: CASSYANRAPGNTIYF. The CDR3 DNA sequence: TGTGCCAGCAGTTACGCCAACAGGGCTCCCGGAAACACCATATATTTT.

The chain joins TRBV6-1 to TRBJ2-7; 7 bases line up with TRBD1. The V gene's germline CDR1 is MNHNS and CDR2 SASEGT. The junction had 12 bases not matched to a gene; V was cut back by 5 bases and J by 2 bases. The CDR3 runs 16 residues. The CDR3 DNA follows: TGTGCCAGCAGTAAATTCTGGACAGGAGGAACCTACGAGCAGTACTTC. This sequence encodes CASSKFWTGGTYEQYF.

By frequency in the sample, this clone is medium-sized. This chain joins TRBV5-1 and TRBJ2-7; 12 nucleotides match TRBD2. Germline values: CDR1 SGHRS, CDR2 YFSETQ. The J segment lost 5 bases and the V segment lost 3 bases, leaving 3 bases of the junction unmatched. This CDR3 has 14 residues. The CDR3 region has the DNA TGCGCCAGCAGCTCCAGACTAGCGGGAGACGAGCAGTACTTC. Protein: CASSSRLAGDEQYF.